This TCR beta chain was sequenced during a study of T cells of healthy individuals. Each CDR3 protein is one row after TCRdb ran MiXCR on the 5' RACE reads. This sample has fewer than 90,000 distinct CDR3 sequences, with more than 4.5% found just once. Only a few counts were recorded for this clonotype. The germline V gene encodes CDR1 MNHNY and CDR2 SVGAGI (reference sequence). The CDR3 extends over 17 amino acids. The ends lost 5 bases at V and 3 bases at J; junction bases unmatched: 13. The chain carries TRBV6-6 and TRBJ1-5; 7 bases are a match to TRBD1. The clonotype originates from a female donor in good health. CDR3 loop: CASSHPTLDRLNQPQHF. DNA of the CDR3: TGTGCCAGCAGTCACCCTACCCTGGACAGGCTCAATCAGCCCCAGCATTTT.